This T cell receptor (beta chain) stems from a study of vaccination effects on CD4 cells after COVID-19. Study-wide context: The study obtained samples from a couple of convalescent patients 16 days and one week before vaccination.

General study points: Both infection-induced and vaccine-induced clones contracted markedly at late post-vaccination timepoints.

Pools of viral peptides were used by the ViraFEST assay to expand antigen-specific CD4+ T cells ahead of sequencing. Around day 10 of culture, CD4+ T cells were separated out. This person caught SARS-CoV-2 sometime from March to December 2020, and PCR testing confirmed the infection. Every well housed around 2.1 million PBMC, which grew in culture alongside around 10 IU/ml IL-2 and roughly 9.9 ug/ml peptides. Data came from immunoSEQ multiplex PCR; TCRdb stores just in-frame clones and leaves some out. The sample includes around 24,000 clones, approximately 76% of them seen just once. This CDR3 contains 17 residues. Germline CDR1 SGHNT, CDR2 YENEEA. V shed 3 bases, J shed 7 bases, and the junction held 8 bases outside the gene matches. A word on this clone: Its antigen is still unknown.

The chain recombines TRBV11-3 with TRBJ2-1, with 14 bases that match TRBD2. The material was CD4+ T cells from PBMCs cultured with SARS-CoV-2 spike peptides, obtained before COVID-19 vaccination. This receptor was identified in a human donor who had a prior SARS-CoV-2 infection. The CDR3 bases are TGTGCCAGCAGCTTGGACGGGACTAGCGGGAGATGGAATGAGCAGTTCTTC. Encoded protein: CASSLDGTSGRWNEQFF.